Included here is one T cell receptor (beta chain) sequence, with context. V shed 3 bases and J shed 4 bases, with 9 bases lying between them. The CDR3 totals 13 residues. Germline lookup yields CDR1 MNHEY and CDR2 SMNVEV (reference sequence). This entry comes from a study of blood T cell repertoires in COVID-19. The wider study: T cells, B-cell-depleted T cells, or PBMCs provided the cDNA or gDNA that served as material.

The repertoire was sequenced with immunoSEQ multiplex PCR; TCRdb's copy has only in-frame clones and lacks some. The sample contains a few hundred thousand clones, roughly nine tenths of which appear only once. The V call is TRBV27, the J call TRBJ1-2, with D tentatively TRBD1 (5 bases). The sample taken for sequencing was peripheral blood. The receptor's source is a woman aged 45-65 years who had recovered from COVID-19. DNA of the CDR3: TGTGCCAGCAGTTTGGGCGGGGGCTATGGCTACACCTTC. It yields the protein CASSLGGGYGYTF.